This T cell receptor (beta chain) was identified during a study of T cells after yellow fever vaccination (dated by TCRdb to the late 2010s). Regarding the complete study: The SMART-Seq v4 Ultra Low Input RNA kit was used to prepare libraries from fractions with low cell numbers. Bulk TCR alpha and beta repertoires were sequenced longitudinally to track T-cell clones before and after primary and booster YFV17D yellow fever vaccination. Two healthy male donors made up the cohort, one aged 18 to 29 years and the other aged 30 to 40 years. Blood samples were taken at several timepoints before and after primary and secondary immunization, and bulk PBMC replicates and cell subsets were isolated. Results and caveats for the whole study, not just this receptor: Only two donors were included in the study, so the extent to which the findings can be generalized is limited. A small share of clonotypes occurred in both CD4 and CD8 compartments, likely arising from convergent recombination. After the booster, most of the clones that had expanded following primary vaccination were detected again (just under 97% of CD4 and 80% to 90% of CD8), which suggests that memory was broadly maintained. Compared with the primary T-cell response, the secondary T-cell response was weaker but faster, peaking on day 5 rather than day 15. Because abundant contaminating clonotypes from the bulk population could be contained in FACS-sorted repertoires, computational filtering was required.

The treatment or condition label, as the study defines it: live attenuated yellow fever vaccine strain. PBMCs were isolated from peripheral blood using a standard Ficoll-Paque protocol. Dynabeads CD4 and CD8 positive selection kits were used to isolate CD4 and CD8 T-cell fractions. RNA was extracted with TriZol from bulk PBMCs, CD4 and CD8 fractions, and dextramer-positive and dextramer-negative fractions. This clonotype was seen more than once but under ten times. This clone's antigen is unknown. Per-base qualities were not stored, and no clone one base away is much larger. TCR cDNA was made using 5'RACE template switching, a step that added a universal primer site and unique molecular identifiers. Priming of cDNA synthesis was performed from both the TCR alpha and TCR beta constant segments. Libraries were amplified in two PCR steps, with sample barcodes and sequencing adapters added in the second step. Libraries were sequenced on Illumina HiSeq 2500 (2x100 bp) or NovaSeq (2x150 bp). On the study's bioinformatics: Reads were demultiplexed and collapsed into UMI consensus sequences with MIGEC, and V(D)J alignment was performed with MiXCR. Clonotypes responding to the vaccine were identified with edgeR on replicate PBMC samples, with the criteria of FDR below 0.01 and a log2 fold change above 5 up to day 15. Bulk clonotypes were assigned CD4 or CD8 identity according to which sequenced CD4 or CD8 repertoire held them at higher abundance. TCRdb reanalyzed the raw reads on its own, using fastp at Q25 for trimming and MiXCR for clone calling, and kept in-frame beta chains. Entries that share a CDR3 protein sequence are merged under the most common genes and DNA. TCRdb's processing, not the study's, gives the V and J calls here. The sample contains 200,000 to 300,000 distinct CDR3 sequences, 6.7% of them found a single time. The ten largest account for about 0.95% of the sample.

Sequencing was performed on CD4+ T cells sorted from PBMCs, taken on the day of the yellow fever booster vaccination. The clonotype comes from a man aged 25 to 40 who received the YFV17D yellow fever vaccine.

The CDR3 protein sequence reads: CASSQGHPYEQYF. Here is the DNA: TGTGCCAGCTCCCAGGGACACCCCTACGAGCAGTACTTC. The chain is assembled from TRBV18 and TRBJ2-7; the D region possibly corresponds to TRBD1 (6 bases align). V is reduced by 6 bases and J by 2 bases, leaving a spacing of 11 bases between them. In the germline V gene, CDR1 corresponds to KGHSH and CDR2 to LQKENI. The CDR3 numbers 13 residues from cysteine through phenylalanine. The retained sequence is limited to the CDR3, 39 bases, with the frame set at the first base.